This T cell receptor (beta chain) was profiled in a study of CD8+ T cells in alopecia areata. Note on this clone: Its antigen is not known. The junction does not match germline at one end; this may be a read error. The sample holds other DNA sequences that translate to the same CDR3.

Treatment described: oral pan-JAK inhibitor, 5-10 mg twice daily. Samples from alopecia areata patients were lesional scalp punch biopsies and peripheral blood. Extraction of RNA preceded its reverse transcription into cDNA, which served as the sequencing template. The protocol was immunoSEQ multiplex PCR, while the TCRdb copy is restricted to in-frame clones and leaves out a portion. The sample lists 4,000 to 4,500 clones; roughly 60% were seen once. The CDR3 covers 13 residues. The germline V gene encodes CDR1 LNHDA and CDR2 SQIVND (reference sequence). Study-level points and caveats: There was only one nonresponder, so it was unclear how baseline CD8+ expansion relates to response. Lesional tissue from the scalp (especially in alopecia totalis/universalis) showed higher clonality than normal scalp. Amid tofacitinib therapy, many expanded lesional clones stayed present in scalp and blood.

Sample: skin, taken at week 4, from a patient treated with tofacitinib. This chain connects TRBV19 to TRBJ2-7, with a possible D match to TRBD2 (5 bases). This TCR was sampled from a human donor with alopecia areata. The CDR3 DNA sequence: TGCGCCAGTAGGGCATGGACTGACGACGAGCAGTACTTC. This encodes CASRAWTDDEQYF.